This T cell receptor (beta chain) was sequenced in a study of T cells after posttransplantation cyclophosphamide. Overall study findings and caveats: Tissue-infiltrating T cells from skin or gut overlapped little with blood T cells.

The V segment lost 3 bases and the J segment 1 base; nucleotides outside the gene matches: 16. The CDR3 has 19 residues. Germline CDR1 and CDR2: SGHAT and FQNNGV. Method: immunoSEQ multiplex PCR; TCRdb's copy keeps in-frame clones and lacks some. The data show tens of thousands of clones, none appearing only once, with 2.7% held by the ten largest. The sample holds many counts of this clone. As yet, its antigen is unknown. Sequenced input: PBMCs. The J gene is TRBJ2-7, the V gene TRBV11-2; 9 bases match TRBD1. The receptor comes from a woman between 55 and 75 years old in good health, CMV-negative, and a related stem cell transplant donor. The CDR3 spells CASSFRTGTGIVGSYEQYF. In DNA, the CDR3 is TGTGCCAGCAGCTTTCGAACCGGGACAGGGATCGTAGGGTCCTACGAGCAGTACTTC.